One sample yielded the 32 T cell receptor beta chains listed below, sequenced in a study of human T cells and chemical hapten exposure. TCRdb ran MiXCR on the RACE reads and lists one entry per CDR3 protein. The sample shows about 89,000 distinct CDR3 sequences, approximately 9.9% of them seen only once. Time point here: patch test 2, 6 weeks after DPC sensitization. Indicated treatment: therapeutic diphenylcyclopropenone sensitization with weekly scalp DPC. This specimen consisted of whole blood, obtained in connection with sensitization to the hapten diphenylcyclopropenone (DPC). These receptors were obtained from a man aged 40-49 years with alopecia areata. Some clones in this sample may be carry-over from other donors' samples.

About this clonotype: A junction end diverges from the germline sequence, so it may reflect a read error. The rearrangement uses TRBV7-8 and TRBJ1-2; 8 bases fit TRBD1. CDR3 length equals 13 residues. The germline CDR1 and CDR2 sequences are SGHVS and FQNEAQ. CDR3 sequence: CASSQYYTGGVAF. The CDR3 nucleotides are TGTGCCAGCAGCCAATATTATACAGGGGGTGTCGCCTTC.

V and J are TRBV28 and TRBJ1-5; 7 nucleotides line up with TRBD1. Per the germline V gene, CDR1 is MDHEN and CDR2 is SYDVKM. CDR3 size: 15 residues. V shed 6 bases, J shed 0 bases, and the junction held 5 bases outside the gene matches. CDR3: CASRGTVASNQPQHF. The CDR3 DNA follows: TGTGCCAGCAGGGGGACAGTGGCTAGCAATCAGCCCCAGCATTTT.

This clonotype was observed at least ten times. The chain uses TRBV10-3 and TRBJ2-5; D is unclear. This CDR3 has 15 residues. Germline V CDR1 and CDR2: ENHRY, SYGVKD. Trimming took 2 bases from V and 0 from J, leaving 10 bases between them. CDR3 sequence (DNA): TGTGCCATCAGTGAGCGACACGCGTACCAAGAGACCCAGTACTTC. It yields the protein CAISERHAYQETQYF.

The chain couples TRBV29-1 to TRBJ2-7; tentatively, D is TRBD2 (6 bases). Looked up from germline, CDR1 is SQVTM and CDR2 is ANQGSEA. With 7 bases removed from V and 7 bases from J, the gap between germline ends came to 17 bases. The CDR3 sequence is 12 residues long. The CDR3 DNA reads as TGCAGCGCCCGGGACTGGGAAGGAGAGCAGTACGTC. As protein: CSARDWEGEQYV.

The sample holds many counts of this clonotype. The J gene is TRBJ1-1, the V gene TRBV29-1; 10 bases are a match to TRBD1. The CDR3 has 14 amino acids. CDR1 and CDR2 (germline): SQVTM, ANQGSEA. V shed 3 bases, J shed 1 base, and the junction held 2 bases outside the gene matches. The CDR3 loop reads CSVDRTGGNTEAFF. DNA for the CDR3: TGCAGCGTTGATAGGACAGGGGGGAACACTGAAGCTTTCTTT.

In its sample, this clonotype was seen a few times. The V gene is TRBV5-1, the J gene TRBJ2-5; no clear D gene. Germline lookup yields CDR1 SGHRS and CDR2 YFSETQ. The CDR3 spans 14 residues. V lost 4 bases and J 2 bases, leaving 12 bases between the germline ends. The chain's CDR3 is CASSPFGGQETQYF. CDR3 in DNA: TGCGCCAGCAGCCCCTTTGGCGGACAAGAGACCCAGTACTTC. Filled out from reference TRBV5-1 and TRBJ2-5, the complete variable domain reads KAGVTQTPRYLIKTRGQQVTLSCSPISGHRSVSWYQQTPGQGLQFLFEYFSETQRNKGNFPGRFSGRQFSNSRSEMNVSTLELGDSALYLCASSPFGGQETQYFGPGTRLLVL.

This clonotype was detected many times. This chain uses TRBV7-2 with TRBJ1-2, with D hard to call. CDR3 length: 13 amino acids. Germline assignment: CDR1 SGHTA and CDR2 FQGNSA. The ends were cut back, 6 bases at V and 6 bases at J, with 14 bases in the middle. CDR3 in DNA: TGTGCCAGCAGTCAAACCCTAAGAGATGGCTACACCTTC. Protein: CASSQTLRDGYTF.

The genes are TRBV30 and TRBJ1-1; 7 bases are a match to TRBD1. CDR1 is GTSNPN and CDR2 is SVGIG in the germline V gene (reference sequence). V was pared by 3 bases and J by 4 bases, with 5 bases of the junction left unmatched. The CDR3 has 13 residues. This chain's CDR3 is CAWRIQGFTEAFF. For the CDR3, the DNA is TGTGCCTGGAGGATACAGGGGTTCACTGAAGCTTTCTTT.

V gene TRBV28 combines with J gene TRBJ2-1, with 8 bases identical to TRBD2. CDR1 and CDR2 from the germline V gene are MDHEN and SYDVKM. Trimming took 10 bases from V and 14 from J; bases not matched to a gene: 13. CDR3 size: 12 residues. The CDR3 region is CATMGTRESKFF. The CDR3 DNA is TGTGCCACCATGGGGACTAGAGAGTCTAAGTTCTTC.

The table lists this clonotype with many counts. The chain employs TRBV7-2 and TRBJ1-1; D unresolved. The ends were cut back, 2 bases at V and 2 bases at J, with 6 bases in the middle. Germline CDR1 and CDR2: SGHTA and FQGNSA. The CDR3 totals 13 residues. The CDR3 loop is CASSLSYNTEAFF. In DNA, the CDR3 is TGTGCCAGCAGCTTATCGTATAACACTGAAGCTTTCTTT.

This clonotype occurred many times. The chain recombines TRBV3-1 with TRBJ2-1; TRBD2 agrees at 8 bases. The CDR3 has 13 residues. In germline, CDR1 is LGHDT, CDR2 YNNKEL (reference sequence). Unmatched junction bases numbered 4, after V lost 4 bases and J lost 8 bases. The CDR3 nucleotides are TGTGCCAGCAGCCTGCGGGGGGTGGATGAGCAGTTCTTC. Its translation is CASSLRGVDEQFF.

The chain combines TRBV5-1 with TRBJ2-5; either TRBD1 or TRBD2 may fit D (5 bases each). The CDR3 has 15 residues. Trimming removed 3 bases at V and 1 base at J, with 13 bases between. Germline V gene lookup returns CDR1 SGHRS and CDR2 YFSETQ. The CDR3 DNA sequence: TGCGCCAGCAGCTCCCCCGAGGGGACCCAAGAGACCCAGTACTTC. The encoded protein is CASSSPEGTQETQYF. Supplemented by reference TRBV5-1 and TRBJ2-5, the full variable domain reads KAGVTQTPRYLIKTRGQQVTLSCSPISGHRSVSWYQQTPGQGLQFLFEYFSETQRNKGNFPGRFSGRQFSNSRSEMNVSTLELGDSALYLCASSSPEGTQETQYFGPGTRLLVL.

This clonotype was found a few times. The chain employs TRBV7-2 and TRBJ2-5, with 8 bases matching TRBD2. The V and J ends lost 6 bases and 1 base, in that order; junction bases with no gene match: 4. CDR3 length equals 14 residues. CDR1 and CDR2 (germline): SGHTA, FQGNSA. The CDR3 loop is CASSPSGFQETQYF. The CDR3 coding sequence is TGTGCCAGCAGTCCTAGCGGGTTCCAAGAGACCCAGTACTTC.

In this sample, this clonotype turned up many times. This chain connects TRBV6-2 or TRBV6-3 to TRBJ2-3; the match to TRBD1 covers 8 bases. The V gene's germline CDR1 is MNHEY and CDR2 SVGEGT. Unmatched junction bases numbered 7, after V lost 6 bases and J lost 2 bases. The CDR3 runs 15 residues. CDR3 in amino acids: CASRGTGDHTDTQYF. CDR3 nucleotides: TGTGCCAGCAGAGGGACAGGCGACCACACAGATACGCAGTATTTT.

This clonotype turned up a few times. The CDR3 nucleotides are TGTGCCAGCAGCGCTTCAGCTGGAGAGACCCAGTACTTC. Translating it yields CASSASAGETQYF. The chain uses TRBV9 and TRBJ2-5; D unresolved. CDR3 length: 13 residues. Germline V CDR1 and CDR2: SGDLS, YYNGEE. V lost 3 bases to trimming and J lost 4 bases, with 10 bases between them. The variable domain in full, with the rest retrieved from reference TRBV9 and TRBJ2-5, is DSGVTQTPKHLITATGQRVTLRCSPRSGDLSVYWYQQSLDQGLQFLIQYYNGEERAKGNILERFSAQQFPDLHSELNLSSLELGDSALYFCASSASAGETQYFGPGTRLLVL.

This clonotype was seen at least ten times. J is TRBJ2-7 and V is TRBV27; D may correspond to TRBD1 or TRBD2 (5 bases each). V lost 1 base and J 2 bases, leaving 9 bases between the germline ends. Germline V gene data show CDR1 as MNHEY and CDR2 as SMNVEV (reference sequence). The length of the CDR3 is 14 residues. The CDR3 here is CASSLLGTPYEQYF. DNA for the CDR3: TGTGCCAGCAGTTTATTAGGGACGCCCTACGAGCAGTACTTC.

This clonotype was observed a few times. J is TRBJ2-3 and V is TRBV29-1, with D possibly being TRBD1 (6 bases). In germline, CDR1 is SQVTM, CDR2 ANQGSEA. V was cut by 6 bases and J by 1 base, with 14 bases left in between. The CDR3 extends over 14 amino acids. CDR3 amino acids: CSVHRALGTDTQYF. The CDR3, as DNA: TGCAGCGTACACAGGGCCCTGGGCACAGATACGCAGTATTTT.

This clonotype was found a few times. The rearrangement joins TRBV7-2 to TRBJ2-1, with D unclear. This CDR3 is built from 13 residues. The germline V gene has CDR1 SGHTA and CDR2 FQGNSA. V lost 0 bases, J lost 2 bases, and 2 bases lay in between. The CDR3 coding sequence is TGTGCCAGCAGCTTAGCCCCCTACAATGAGCAGTTCTTC. This gives the protein CASSLAPYNEQFF.

In this sample, this clonotype turned up a few times. This chain joins TRBV6-2 or TRBV6-3 and TRBJ2-1; D ambiguous. The CDR3 totals 16 residues. CDR1 MNHEY and CDR2 SVGEGT come from the germline V gene. V shed 4 bases and J shed 9 bases, with 22 bases lying between them. The CDR3 DNA is TGTGCCAGCAGTTCACTCCGTGGCCCCCCATTGCGTGAGCAGTTCTTC. Residues: CASSSLRGPPLREQFF.

This clonotype has just a few counts. The chain combines TRBV20-1 with TRBJ2-5; TRBD2 agrees at 8 bases. The CDR3 has 15 amino acids. The V segment lost 1 base and the J segment 4 bases; nucleotides outside the gene matches: 8. The germline V gene encodes CDR1 DFQATT and CDR2 SNEGSKA (reference sequence). The CDR3 loop is CSARAPAGVVETQYF. In DNA form, the CDR3 reads TGCAGTGCTAGAGCCCCAGCGGGAGTAGTAGAGACCCAGTACTTC.

This clonotype was counted only a few times. J is TRBJ2-1 and V is TRBV20-1, with 9 bases matching TRBD2. Per germline, CDR1 DFQATT and CDR2 SNEGSKA (reference sequence). There are 13 residues in the CDR3. Written as DNA, the CDR3 is TGCAGAATACCGGGACTAGCCGACAATGAGCAGTTCTTC. It codes for CRIPGLADNEQFF.

The J gene is TRBJ2-3, the V gene TRBV5-4, with 13 bases lining up with TRBD2. The V and J ends lost 3 bases and 5 bases, in that order; junction bases with no gene match: 6. CDR1 is SGHNT and CDR2 is YYREEE in the germline V gene (reference sequence). This CDR3 contains 16 residues. This CDR3 is CASSWTSGGRGDTQYF. CDR3 coding DNA: TGTGCCAGCAGCTGGACTAGCGGGGGCCGCGGAGATACGCAGTATTTT.

In this sample, this clonotype turned up a few times. CDR3 DNA: TGTGCCACCAGTGATCTAATCCCCGGGGAGCTGTTTTTT. This sequence encodes CATSDLIPGELFF. The chain has TRBV24-1 and TRBJ2-2; D unresolved. CDR1 is KGHDR and CDR2 is SFDVKD in the germline V gene. V was trimmed by 3 bases and J by 6 bases, leaving 7 bases between them. This CDR3 is 13 amino acids long.

The genes are TRBV6-2 or TRBV6-3 and TRBJ1-2; TRBD1 aligns across 9 bases. V dropped 4 bases and J dropped 8; count of bases not matched to a gene: 5. Germline V gives CDR1 MNHEY, CDR2 SVGEGT. The CDR3 contains 13 residues. The chain's CDR3 is CASSSGTGSGYTF. The CDR3 DNA reads TGTGCCAGCAGTTCCGGGACAGGGAGCGGCTACACCTTC.

This clonotype was detected a few times. The chain recombines TRBV20-1 with TRBJ2-1, with 9 bases identical to TRBD2. This CDR3 region has 15 residues. Germline trimming cut 1 base from V and 4 bases from J; bases unmatched to any gene: 5. The germline CDR1 and CDR2 sequences are DFQATT and SNEGSKA (reference sequence). Here the CDR3 DNA reads TGCAGTGCTAGAGGGGGTAGCGGGAGATACAATGAGCAGTTCTTC. It yields the protein CSARGGSGRYNEQFF.

This chain joins TRBV14 and TRBJ2-1, with D possibly matching TRBD2 (6 bases). Germline assignment: CDR1 SGHDN and CDR2 FVKESK. The CDR3 is 13 residues long. The germline V and J ends were trimmed by 4 bases and 10 bases, with 14 bases remaining between them. The DNA of the CDR3 is TGTGCCAGCAGCCCGGGACGGGGGAGGGAGCAGTTCTTC. It codes for CASSPGRGREQFF.

This clonotype has only a few counts. The chain recombines TRBV10-3 with TRBJ1-6, with a tentative D call TRBD1 (5 bases). CDR1 is ENHRY, CDR2 SYGVKD, per germline. The CDR3 has 15 amino acids. The germline V and J ends were trimmed by 0 bases and 7 bases, with 10 bases remaining between them. CDR3 residues: CAISESAGANSPLHF. The DNA of the CDR3 is TGTGCCATCAGTGAGTCTGCCGGGGCCAATTCACCCCTCCACTTT.

V gene TRBV6-2 or TRBV6-3 combines with J gene TRBJ2-1; D not resolved. Germline V gene sequence: CDR1 MNHEY, CDR2 SVGEGT. CDR3 length: 12 amino acids. The V end lost 7 bases, the J end lost 5 bases, and 9 bases lay between the germline ends. The CDR3 loop reads CASKLRDNEQFF. CDR3 DNA sequence: TGTGCCAGCAAGCTTCGGGACAATGAGCAGTTCTTC.

Only a few counts were recorded for this clonotype. This rearrangement joins TRBV5-1 to TRBJ2-1, with 8 bases fitting TRBD2. Per germline, CDR1 SGHRS and CDR2 YFSETQ. This CDR3 spans 15 amino acids. Losses at the gene ends were 3 bases for V and 3 bases for J; bases not matched to a gene: 5. The CDR3 DNA follows: TGCGCCAGCAGCTCGAGCGGGAGCGACTACAATGAGCAGTTCTTC. It codes for CASSSSGSDYNEQFF.

This clonotype showed up many times. The J gene is TRBJ2-1, the V gene TRBV28; D is unclear. Germline V CDR1 and CDR2: MDHEN, SYDVKM. Trimming pared 2 bases from V and 4 bases from J, leaving 12 bases between. The CDR3 is made up of 15 amino acids. CDR3 amino acids: CASSLDTANYNEQFF. The CDR3, as DNA: TGTGCCAGCAGTTTAGACACCGCTAATTACAATGAGCAGTTCTTC.

This clonotype was recorded a few times. The chain has TRBV14 and TRBJ2-1; 8 bases align to TRBD1. Trimming cost V 2 bases and J 2 bases; bases outside gene matches: 5. The germline V gene encodes CDR1 SGHDN and CDR2 FVKESK. The CDR3 runs to 16 residues. CDR3 sequence: CASSQTGQVAYNEQFF. The CDR3 region has the DNA TGTGCCAGCAGCCAAACGGGACAGGTAGCCTACAATGAGCAGTTCTTC. Based on the CDR3 plus reference TRBV14 and TRBJ2-1, the full variable domain is EAGVTQFPSHSVIEKGQTVTLRCDPISGHDNLYWYRRVMGKEIKFLLHFVKESKQDESGMPNNRFLAERTGGTYSTLKVQPAELEDSGVYFCASSQTGQVAYNEQFFGPGTRLTVL.

V usage is TRBV29-1 and J usage is TRBJ2-7; 9 bases fit TRBD2. Losses at the gene ends were 4 bases for V and 2 bases for J; bases not matched to a gene: 3. The V gene's germline CDR1 is SQVTM and CDR2 ANQGSEA. This CDR3 is 13 amino acids long. For the CDR3, the DNA is TGCAGCGTTGTGGCGGGAGGGGCCTACGAGCAGTACTTC. Its protein product is CSVVAGGAYEQYF.